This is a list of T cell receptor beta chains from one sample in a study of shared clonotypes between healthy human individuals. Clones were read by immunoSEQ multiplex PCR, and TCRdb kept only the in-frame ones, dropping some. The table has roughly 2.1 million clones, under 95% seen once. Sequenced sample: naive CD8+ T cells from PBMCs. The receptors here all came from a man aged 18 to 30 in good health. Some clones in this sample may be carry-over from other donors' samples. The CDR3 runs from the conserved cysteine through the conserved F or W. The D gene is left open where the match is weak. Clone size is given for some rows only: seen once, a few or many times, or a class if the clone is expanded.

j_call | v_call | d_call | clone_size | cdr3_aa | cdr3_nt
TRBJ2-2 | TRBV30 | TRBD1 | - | CAWRPRDRVNTGELFF | TGTGCCTGGAGGCCCCGGGACAGGGTCAACACCGGGGAGCTGTTTTTT
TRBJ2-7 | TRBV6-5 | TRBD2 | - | CASSPLAGGNYEQYF | TGTGCCAGCAGTCCCCTAGCGGGAGGGAACTACGAGCAGTACTTC
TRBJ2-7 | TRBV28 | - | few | CASCTGQTVEQYF | TGTGCCAGCTGCACGGGACAAACTGTCGAGCAGTACTTC
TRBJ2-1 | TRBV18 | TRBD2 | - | CASSPPGLAGTYNEQFF | TGTGCCAGCTCACCACCGGGGCTAGCGGGTACCTACAATGAGCAGTTCTTC
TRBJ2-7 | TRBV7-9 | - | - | CASSIQGNEQYF | TGTGCCAGCTCCATACAGGGTAACGAGCAGTACTTC
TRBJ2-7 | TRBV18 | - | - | CASSPGATYEQYF | TGTGCCAGCTCACCGGGCGCCACCTACGAGCAGTACTTC
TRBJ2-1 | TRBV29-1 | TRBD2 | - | CSSVPGLVQYNEQFF | TGCAGCTCGGTACCGGGACTAGTCCAATACAATGAGCAGTTCTTC
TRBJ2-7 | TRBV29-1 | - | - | CSVLGWQSTYEQYF | TGCAGCGTCCTGGGTTGGCAGTCCACCTACGAGCAGTACTTC
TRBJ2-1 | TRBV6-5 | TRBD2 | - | CASSYSGGSSYNEQFF | TGTGCCAGCAGTTACTCCGGCGGGAGCTCCTACAATGAGCAGTTCTTC
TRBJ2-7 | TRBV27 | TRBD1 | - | CASSLSQGVRYEQYF | TGTGCCAGCAGTTTGTCGCAGGGGGTAAGGTACGAGCAGTACTTC
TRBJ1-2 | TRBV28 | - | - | CASSSEGDLNYGYTF | TGTGCCAGCAGTTCCGAGGGGGACCTCAACTATGGCTACACCTTC
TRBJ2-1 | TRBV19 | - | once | CASTLGTPNYNEQFF | TGTGCCAGTACCTTGGGGACTCCGAACTACAATGAGCAGTTCTTC
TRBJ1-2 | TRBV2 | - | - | CASSAVGYTF | TGTGCCAGCAGTGCCGTTGGCTACACCTTC
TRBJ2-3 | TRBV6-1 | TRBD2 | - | CASSASGSADTQYF | TGTGCCAGCAGTGCTAGCGGGAGTGCGGATACGCAGTATTTT
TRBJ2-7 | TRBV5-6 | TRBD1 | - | CASTYGTGTYEQYF | TGTGCCAGCACCTACGGGACAGGTACCTACGAGCAGTACTTC
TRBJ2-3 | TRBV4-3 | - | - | CASSQVSGTYSTDTQYF | TGCGCCAGCAGCCAAGTTTCCGGGACATACAGCACAGATACGCAGTATTTT
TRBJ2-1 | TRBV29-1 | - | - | CSVDPSVRGNEQFF | TGCAGCGTTGACCCTTCGGTGCGGGGCAATGAGCAGTTCTTC
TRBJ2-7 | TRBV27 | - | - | CASSLGGAQSYEQYF | TGTGCCAGCAGTTTAGGAGGAGCCCAATCCTACGAGCAGTACTTC
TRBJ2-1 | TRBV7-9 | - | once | CASSAGQYSYNEQFF | TGTGCCAGCAGCGCGGGACAGTACTCCTACAATGAGCAGTTCTTC
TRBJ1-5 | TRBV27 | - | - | CASSLQGWGQPQHF | TGTGCCAGCAGTTTACAGGGTTGGGGGCAGCCCCAGCATTTT
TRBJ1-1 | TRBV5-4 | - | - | CASLGVNGEAFF | TGTGCCAGTTTAGGGGTTAACGGTGAAGCTTTCTTT
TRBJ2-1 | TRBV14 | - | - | CASSQERDEQFF | TGTGCCAGCAGCCAAGAGAGGGATGAGCAGTTCTTC
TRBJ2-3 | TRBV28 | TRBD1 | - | CASSLTGGGTDTQYF | TGTGCCAGCAGCCTTACAGGGGGTGGAACAGATACGCAGTATTTT
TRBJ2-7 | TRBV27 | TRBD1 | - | CASSLLGQGRYEQYF | TGTGCCAGCAGTTTATTGGGACAGGGGCGCTACGAGCAGTACTTC
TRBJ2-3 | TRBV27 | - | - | CASSLSPGEGPDTQYF | TGTGCCAGCAGTTTATCCCCAGGGGAAGGGCCAGATACGCAGTATTTT
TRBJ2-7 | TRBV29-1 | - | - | CSVEVGGGQYF | TGCAGCGTTGAGGTAGGGGGAGGGCAGTACTTC
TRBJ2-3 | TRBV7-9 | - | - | CASSTYRGDTQYF | TGTGCCAGCAGCACATACAGAGGAGATACGCAGTATTTT
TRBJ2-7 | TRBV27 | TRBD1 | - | CASSLAGGPHVEQYF | TGTGCCAGCAGTTTAGCAGGGGGCCCCCATGTCGAGCAGTACTTC
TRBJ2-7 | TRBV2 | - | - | CASSSGVRGEQYF | TGTGCCAGCAGTTCCGGGGTGAGGGGTGAGCAGTACTTC
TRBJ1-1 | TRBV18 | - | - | CASSPEGLRWENTEAFF | TGTGCCAGCTCACCAGAAGGGCTCCGGTGGGAGAACACTGAAGCTTTCTTT
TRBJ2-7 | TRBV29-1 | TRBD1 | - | CSAGRGTGVEQYF | TGCAGCGCCGGACGTGGGACAGGGGTCGAGCAGTACTTC
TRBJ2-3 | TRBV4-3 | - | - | CASRPGRGTDTQYF | TGCGCCAGCAGACCGGGTCGTGGCACAGATACGCAGTATTTT
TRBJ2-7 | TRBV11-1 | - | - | CASSFLRAGTGEQYF | TGTGCCAGCAGCTTTCTCCGCGCCGGAACGGGTGAGCAGTACTTC
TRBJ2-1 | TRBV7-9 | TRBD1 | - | CASSLGTGRYNEQFF | TGTGCCAGCAGCTTAGGGACAGGGCGATACAATGAGCAGTTCTTC
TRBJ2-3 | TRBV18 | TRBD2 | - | CASSPPGSGDSTDTQYF | TGTGCCAGCTCACCCCCGGGGAGCGGGGATAGCACAGATACGCAGTATTTT
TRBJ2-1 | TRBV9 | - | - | CASSVEEGVYNEQFF | TGTGCCAGCAGCGTAGAAGAAGGGGTCTACAATGAGCAGTTCTTC
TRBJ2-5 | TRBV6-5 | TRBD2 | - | CASSYTRGVQETQYF | TGTGCCAGCAGTTACACCCGGGGGGTACAAGAGACCCAGTACTTC
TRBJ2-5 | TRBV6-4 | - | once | CASIQQETQYF | TGTGCCAGCATCCAACAAGAGACCCAGTACTTC
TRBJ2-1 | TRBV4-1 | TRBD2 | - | CASSQVILAEGNEQFF | TGCGCCAGCAGCCAAGTAATACTAGCGGAGGGGAATGAGCAGTTCTTC
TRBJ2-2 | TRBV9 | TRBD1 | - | CASSVPGQGPNTGELFF | TGTGCCAGCAGCGTCCCGGGACAGGGGCCGAACACCGGGGAGCTGTTTTTT
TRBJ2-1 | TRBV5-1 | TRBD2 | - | CASSLSSGGYNEQFF | TGCGCCAGCAGCTTGTCAAGCGGGGGTTACAATGAGCAGTTCTTC
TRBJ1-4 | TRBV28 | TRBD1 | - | CASSLGVQGGEKLFF | TGTGCCAGCAGCCTCGGAGTTCAGGGGGGTGAAAAACTGTTTTTT
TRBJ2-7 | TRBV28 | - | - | CASSLRGTPGYEQYF | TGTGCCAGCAGCTTACGCGGGACGCCTGGCTACGAGCAGTACTTC
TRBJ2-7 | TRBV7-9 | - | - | CASSLDLKNSLSYEQYF | TGTGCCAGCAGCTTAGATTTAAAGAACTCTCTCTCGTACGAGCAGTACTTC
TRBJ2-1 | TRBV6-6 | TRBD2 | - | CASSGLAGGTEQFF | TGTGCCAGCAGTGGGTTAGCGGGAGGCACTGAGCAGTTCTTC